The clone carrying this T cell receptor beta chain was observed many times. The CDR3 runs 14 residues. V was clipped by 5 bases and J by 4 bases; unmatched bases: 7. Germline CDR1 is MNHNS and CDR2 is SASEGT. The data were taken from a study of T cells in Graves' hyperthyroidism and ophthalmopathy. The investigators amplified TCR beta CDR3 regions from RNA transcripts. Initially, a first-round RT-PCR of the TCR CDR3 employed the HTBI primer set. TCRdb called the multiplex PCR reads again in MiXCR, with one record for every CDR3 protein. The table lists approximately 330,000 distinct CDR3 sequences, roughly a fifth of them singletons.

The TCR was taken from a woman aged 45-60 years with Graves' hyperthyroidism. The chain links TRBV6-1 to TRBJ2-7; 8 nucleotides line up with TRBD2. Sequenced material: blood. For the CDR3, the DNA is TGTGCCAGCAGTAGCGGGAGTACGGTTTACGAGCAGTACTTC. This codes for CASSSGSTVYEQYF.